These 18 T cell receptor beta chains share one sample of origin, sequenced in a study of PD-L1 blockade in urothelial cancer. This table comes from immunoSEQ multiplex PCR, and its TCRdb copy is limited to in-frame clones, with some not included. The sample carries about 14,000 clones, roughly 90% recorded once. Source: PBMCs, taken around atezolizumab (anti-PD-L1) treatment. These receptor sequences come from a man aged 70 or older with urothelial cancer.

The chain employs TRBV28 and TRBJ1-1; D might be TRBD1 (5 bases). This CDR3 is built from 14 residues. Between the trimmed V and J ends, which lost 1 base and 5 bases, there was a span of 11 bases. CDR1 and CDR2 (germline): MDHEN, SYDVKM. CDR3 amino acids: CASSLSAGGTEAFF. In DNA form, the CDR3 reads TGTGCCAGCAGTTTATCGGCGGGGGGAACTGAAGCTTTCTTT. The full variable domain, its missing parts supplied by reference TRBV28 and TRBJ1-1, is DVKVTQSSRYLVKRTGEKVFLECVQDMDHENMFWYRQDPGLGLRLIYFSYDVKMKEKGDIPEGYSVSREKKERFSLILESASTNQTSMYLCASSLSAGGTEAFFGQGTRLTVV.

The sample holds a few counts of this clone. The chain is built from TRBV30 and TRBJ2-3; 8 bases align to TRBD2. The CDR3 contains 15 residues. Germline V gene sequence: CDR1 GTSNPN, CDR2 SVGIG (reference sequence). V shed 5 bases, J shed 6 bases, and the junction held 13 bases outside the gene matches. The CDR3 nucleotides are TGTGCCTGGGGGAACACGGGGGGGCTGGCGGATACGCAGTATTTT. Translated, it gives CAWGNTGGLADTQYF. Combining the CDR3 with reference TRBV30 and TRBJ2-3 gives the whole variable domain SQTIHQWPATLVQPVGSPLSLECTVEGTSNPNLYWYRQAAGRGLQLLFYSVGIGQISSEVPQNLSASRPQDRQFILSSKKLLLSDSGFYLCAWGNTGGLADTQYFGPGTRLTVL.

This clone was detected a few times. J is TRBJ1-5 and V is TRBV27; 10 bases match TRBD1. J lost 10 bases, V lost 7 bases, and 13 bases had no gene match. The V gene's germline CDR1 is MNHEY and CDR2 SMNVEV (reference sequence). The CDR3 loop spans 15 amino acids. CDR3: CASTAGTGVTEPQHF. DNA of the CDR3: TGTGCCAGCACCGCCGGGACAGGGGTTACGGAACCCCAGCATTTT.

The CDR3 coding sequence is TGTGCCAGCAGCGTAGTAGGCGGGGGCTCCCCCGCAGATACGCAGTATTTT. It encodes CASSVVGGGSPADTQYF. V gene TRBV9 combines with J gene TRBJ2-3; tentative D call: TRBD2 (7 bases). Trimming shortened V by 0 bases and J by 4 bases, and 18 bases separated the two germline ends. The CDR3 totals 17 residues. Germline V lookup: CDR1 SGDLS, CDR2 YYNGEE. Combining the CDR3 with reference TRBV9 and TRBJ2-3 gives the whole variable domain DSGVTQTPKHLITATGQRVTLRCSPRSGDLSVYWYQQSLDQGLQFLIQYYNGEERAKGNILERFSAQQFPDLHSELNLSSLELGDSALYFCASSVVGGGSPADTQYFGPGTRLTVL.

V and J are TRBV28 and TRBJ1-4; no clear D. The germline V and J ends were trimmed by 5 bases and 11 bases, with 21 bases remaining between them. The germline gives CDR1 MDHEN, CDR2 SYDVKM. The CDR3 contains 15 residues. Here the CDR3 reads CASSPRGGNRSKLFF. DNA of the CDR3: TGTGCCAGCAGTCCCCGGGGAGGGAATCGGTCTAAACTGTTTTTT.

In DNA, the CDR3 is TGTGCCAGCTCACCGGGGGCAGAACACACTGAAGCTTTCTTT. Residues: CASSPGAEHTEAFF. The V gene is TRBV18, the J gene TRBJ1-1, with D maybe TRBD1 (6 bases). The CDR3 spans 14 residues. Germline values: CDR1 KGHSH, CDR2 LQKENI. V was trimmed by 3 bases and J by 3 bases, leaving 11 bases between them.

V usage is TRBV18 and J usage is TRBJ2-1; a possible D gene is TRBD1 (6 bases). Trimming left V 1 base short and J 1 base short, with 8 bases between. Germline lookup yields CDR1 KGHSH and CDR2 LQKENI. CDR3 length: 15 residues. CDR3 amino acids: CASSPQDRSYNEQFF. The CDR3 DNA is TGTGCCAGCTCACCACAGGACAGATCCTACAATGAGCAGTTCTTC.

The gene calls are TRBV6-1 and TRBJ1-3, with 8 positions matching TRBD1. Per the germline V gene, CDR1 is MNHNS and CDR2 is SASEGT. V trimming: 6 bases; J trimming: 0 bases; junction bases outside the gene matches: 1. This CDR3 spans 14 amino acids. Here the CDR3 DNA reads TGTGCCAGCAGGGACAGGGCCTCTGGAAACACCATATATTTT. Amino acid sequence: CASRDRASGNTIYF.

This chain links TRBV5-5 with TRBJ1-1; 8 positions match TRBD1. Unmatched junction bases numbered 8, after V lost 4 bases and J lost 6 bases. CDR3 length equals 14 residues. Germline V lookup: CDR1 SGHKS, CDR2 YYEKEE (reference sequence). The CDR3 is CASSPYYRGAEAFF. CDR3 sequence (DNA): TGTGCCAGCAGCCCTTATTACAGGGGGGCTGAAGCTTTCTTT.

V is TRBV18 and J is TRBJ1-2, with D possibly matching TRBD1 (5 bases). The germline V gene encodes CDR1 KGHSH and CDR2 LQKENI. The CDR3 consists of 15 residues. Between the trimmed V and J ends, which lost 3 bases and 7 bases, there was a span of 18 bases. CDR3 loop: CASSPPIAGRGGYTF. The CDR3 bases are TGTGCCAGCTCACCGCCCATTGCAGGGCGTGGTGGCTACACCTTC.

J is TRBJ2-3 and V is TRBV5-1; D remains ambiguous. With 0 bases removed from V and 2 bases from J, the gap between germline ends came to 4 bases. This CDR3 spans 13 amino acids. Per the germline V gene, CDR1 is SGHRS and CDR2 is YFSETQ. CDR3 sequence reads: CASSLAITDTQYF. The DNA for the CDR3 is TGCGCCAGCAGCTTGGCAATCACAGATACGCAGTATTTT. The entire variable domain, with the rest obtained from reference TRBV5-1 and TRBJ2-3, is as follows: KAGVTQTPRYLIKTRGQQVTLSCSPISGHRSVSWYQQTPGQGLQFLFEYFSETQRNKGNFPGRFSGRQFSNSRSEMNVSTLELGDSALYLCASSLAITDTQYFGPGTRLTVL.

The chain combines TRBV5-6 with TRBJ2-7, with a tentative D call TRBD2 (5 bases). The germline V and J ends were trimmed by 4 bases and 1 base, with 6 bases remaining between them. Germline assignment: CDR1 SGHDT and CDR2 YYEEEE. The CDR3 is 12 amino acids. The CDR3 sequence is CASSPGSYEQYF. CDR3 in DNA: TGTGCCAGCAGCCCGGGGTCCTACGAGCAGTACTTC.

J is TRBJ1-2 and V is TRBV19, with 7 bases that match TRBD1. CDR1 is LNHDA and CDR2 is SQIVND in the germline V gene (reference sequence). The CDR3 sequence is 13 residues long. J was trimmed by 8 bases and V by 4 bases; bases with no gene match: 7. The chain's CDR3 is CASSKTGRGGYTF. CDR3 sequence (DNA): TGTGCCAGTAGTAAGACAGGGAGAGGCGGCTACACCTTC.

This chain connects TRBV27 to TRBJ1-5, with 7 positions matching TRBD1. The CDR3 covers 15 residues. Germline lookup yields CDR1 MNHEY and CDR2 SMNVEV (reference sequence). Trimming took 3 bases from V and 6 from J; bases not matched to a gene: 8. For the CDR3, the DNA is TGTGCCAGCAGTTTGCTTAAAGGGGGCGGTCAGCCCCAGCATTTT. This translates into CASSLLKGGGQPQHF.

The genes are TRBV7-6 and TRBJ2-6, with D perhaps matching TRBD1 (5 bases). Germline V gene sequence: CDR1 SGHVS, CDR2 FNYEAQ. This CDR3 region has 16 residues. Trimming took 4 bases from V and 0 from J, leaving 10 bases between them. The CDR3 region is CASSSEGVSGANVLTF. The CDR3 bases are TGTGCCAGCAGCTCGGAAGGGGTCTCTGGGGCCAACGTCCTGACTTTC.

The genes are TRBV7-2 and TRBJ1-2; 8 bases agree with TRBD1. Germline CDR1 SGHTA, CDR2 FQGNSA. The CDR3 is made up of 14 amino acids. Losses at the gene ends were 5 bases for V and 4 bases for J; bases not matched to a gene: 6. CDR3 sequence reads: CASSRTGGSYGYTF. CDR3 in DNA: TGTGCCAGCAGCCGTACAGGGGGAAGCTATGGCTACACCTTC.

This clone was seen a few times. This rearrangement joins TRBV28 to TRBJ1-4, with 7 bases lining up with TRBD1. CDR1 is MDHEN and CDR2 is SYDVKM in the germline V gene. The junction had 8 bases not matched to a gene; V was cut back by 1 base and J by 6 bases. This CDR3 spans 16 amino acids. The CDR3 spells CASSLLGTAVDEKLFF. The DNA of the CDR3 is TGTGCCAGCAGTTTATTGGGGACAGCAGTAGATGAAAAACTGTTTTTT.

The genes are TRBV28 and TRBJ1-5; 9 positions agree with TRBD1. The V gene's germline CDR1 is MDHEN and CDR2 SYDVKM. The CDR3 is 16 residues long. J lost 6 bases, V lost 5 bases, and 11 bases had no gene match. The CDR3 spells CASSDSTGGSGQPQHF. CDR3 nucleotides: TGTGCCAGCAGTGACTCCACAGGGGGCTCGGGTCAGCCCCAGCATTTT.